A single sample gave rise to the 4 T cell receptor beta chains below, sequenced in a study of spatial heterogeneity in lung cancer. The time point: sample taken at primary tumor resection. Unsorted samples of tumor, nontumor lung or frozen PBMC had their whole RNA sequenced. TCRdb reprocessed the 5' RACE reads via MiXCR and lists one record per CDR3 protein. This table holds about 13,000 distinct CDR3 sequences, approximately 5% found once. The sequencing here drew on lung tumor tissue, taken at surgery. The source is a human donor with early-stage non-small cell lung cancer.

Comments on this clonotype: This beta chain is an off-target read within a library intended for alpha chains, so its frequency means little. This sequence joins TRBV7-2 and TRBJ2-7; either TRBD1 or TRBD2 may supply D (5 bases each). This CDR3 comprises 13 residues. Germline assignment: CDR1 SGHTA and CDR2 FQGNSA. V was trimmed by 7 bases and J by 5 bases, leaving 15 bases between them. The chain's CDR3 is CASNEGLEDEQYF. The CDR3 DNA reads as TGTGCCAGCAACGAGGGGTTGGAAGACGAGCAGTACTTC.

Concerning this clonotype itself: A read error is possible here, since a much larger clone lies one base away. This beta chain was picked up by a library intended for alpha chains and is off target, so its count carries little meaning. The CDR3 is CASRGSGTGAFWGTGKLFF. The CDR3, as DNA: TGTGCCAGCAGGGGGTCCGGGACAGGGGCCTTTTGGGGCACCGGGAAGCTGTTTTTT. The gene calls are TRBV6-5 and TRBJ2-2, with 10 bases aligning to TRBD1. This CDR3 region has 19 residues. Germline V gene sequence: CDR1 MNHEY, CDR2 SVGAGI.

This clonotype was recorded many times. This beta chain is a stray read from a library made for alpha chains; its abundance is not meaningful. The chain carries TRBV20-1 and TRBJ2-7; 9 nucleotides line up with TRBD1. Germline loops: CDR1 DFQATT, CDR2 SNEGSKA (reference sequence). V shed 1 base, J shed 0 bases, and the junction held 4 bases outside the gene matches. There are 15 residues in the CDR3. Here the CDR3 reads CSARVQTGGSYEQYF. The CDR3 DNA reads TGCAGTGCTAGAGTCCAGACAGGGGGCTCCTACGAGCAGTACTTC.

With respect to this clonotype: This beta chain was picked up by a library intended for alpha chains and is off target, so its count carries little meaning. The chain has TRBV9 and TRBJ1-2; possible D gene TRBD1, 6 bases. CDR3 length: 16 residues. Trimming removed 1 base from V and 1 base from J, with 14 bases in between. The germline V gene has CDR1 SGDLS and CDR2 YYNGEE. The CDR3 protein is CASSVITGRVNYGYTF. Here the CDR3 DNA reads TGTGCCAGCAGCGTAATAACAGGGAGGGTTAACTATGGCTACACCTTC.